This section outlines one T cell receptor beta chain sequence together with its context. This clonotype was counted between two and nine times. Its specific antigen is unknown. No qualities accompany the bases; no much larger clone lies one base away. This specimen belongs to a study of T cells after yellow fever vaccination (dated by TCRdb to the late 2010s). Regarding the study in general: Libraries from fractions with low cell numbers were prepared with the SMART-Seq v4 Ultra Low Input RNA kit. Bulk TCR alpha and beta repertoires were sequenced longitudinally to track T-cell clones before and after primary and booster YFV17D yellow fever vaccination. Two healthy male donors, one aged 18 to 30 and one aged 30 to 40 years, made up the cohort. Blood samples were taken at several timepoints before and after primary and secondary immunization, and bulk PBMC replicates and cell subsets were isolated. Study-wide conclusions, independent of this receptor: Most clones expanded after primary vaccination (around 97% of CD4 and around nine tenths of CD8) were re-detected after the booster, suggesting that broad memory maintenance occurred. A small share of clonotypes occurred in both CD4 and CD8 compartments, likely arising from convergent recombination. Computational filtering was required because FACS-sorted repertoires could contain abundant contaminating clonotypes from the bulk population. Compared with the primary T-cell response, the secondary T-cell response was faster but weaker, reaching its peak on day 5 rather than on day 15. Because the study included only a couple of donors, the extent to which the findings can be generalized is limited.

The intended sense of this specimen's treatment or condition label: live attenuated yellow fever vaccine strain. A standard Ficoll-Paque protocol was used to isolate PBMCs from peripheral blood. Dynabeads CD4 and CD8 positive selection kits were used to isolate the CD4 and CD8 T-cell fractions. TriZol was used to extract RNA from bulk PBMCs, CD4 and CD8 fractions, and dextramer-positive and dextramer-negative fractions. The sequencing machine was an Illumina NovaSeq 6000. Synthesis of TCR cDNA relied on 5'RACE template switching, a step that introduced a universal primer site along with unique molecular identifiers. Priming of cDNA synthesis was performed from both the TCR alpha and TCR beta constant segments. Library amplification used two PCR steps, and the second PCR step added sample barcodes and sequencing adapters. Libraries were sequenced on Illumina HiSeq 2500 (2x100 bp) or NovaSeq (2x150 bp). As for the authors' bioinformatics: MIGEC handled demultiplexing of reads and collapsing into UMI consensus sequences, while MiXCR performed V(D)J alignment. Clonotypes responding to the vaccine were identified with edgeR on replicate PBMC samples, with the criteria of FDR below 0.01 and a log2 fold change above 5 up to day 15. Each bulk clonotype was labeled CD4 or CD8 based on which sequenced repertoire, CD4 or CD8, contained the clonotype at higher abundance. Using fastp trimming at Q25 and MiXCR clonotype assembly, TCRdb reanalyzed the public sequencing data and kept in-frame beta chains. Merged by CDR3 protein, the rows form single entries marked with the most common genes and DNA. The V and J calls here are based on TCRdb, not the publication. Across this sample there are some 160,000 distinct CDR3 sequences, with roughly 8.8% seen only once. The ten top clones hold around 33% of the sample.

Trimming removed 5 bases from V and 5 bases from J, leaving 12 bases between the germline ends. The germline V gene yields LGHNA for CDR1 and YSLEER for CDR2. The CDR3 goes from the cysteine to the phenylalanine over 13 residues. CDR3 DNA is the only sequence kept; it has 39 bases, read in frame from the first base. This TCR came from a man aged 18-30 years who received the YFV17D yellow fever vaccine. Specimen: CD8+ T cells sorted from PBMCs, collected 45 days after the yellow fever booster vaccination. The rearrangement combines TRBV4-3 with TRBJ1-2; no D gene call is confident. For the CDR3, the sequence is CASSSYEGYGYTF. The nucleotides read TGCGCCAGCAGCTCGTACGAGGGTTATGGCTACACCTTC.